The 23 T cell receptor beta chains presented below share a single source sample, sequenced in a study of T cell repertoires in cytomegalovirus infection (dated by TCRdb to between 2019 and 2020). Sequencing used an Illumina HiSeq 1500. Using fastp at Q25 and MiXCR, TCRdb reprocessed the public reads and kept productive beta chains. Rows matching on CDR3 protein sequence are summarized as one entry with the most common DNA and genes. Recorded for this sample are about 310,000 distinct CDR3 sequences; 15% to 20% of them occurred a single time. The top ten clones comprise 12% of the sample. The sample comprised PBMCs. All receptors come from a human donor in good health (CMV status not recorded). Some clones in this sample may be carry-over from other donors' samples.

Only a few counts were recorded for this clonotype. Written as DNA, the CDR3 is TGTGCCAGCAGTTACGTCGGCCTGCTCGGAGAAGCTTTCTTT. Amino acid sequence: CASSYVGLLGEAFF. This sequence joins TRBV6-5 and TRBJ1-1; D not resolved. From germline, CDR1 is MNHEY and CDR2 SVGAGI. This CDR3 contains 14 residues. Between the trimmed V and J ends, which lost 2 bases and 8 bases, there was a span of 15 bases.

This clonotype has at least ten counts. The chain links TRBV7-2 to TRBJ2-5, with D maybe TRBD1 (7 bases). With 6 bases removed from V and 5 bases from J, the gap between germline ends came to 19 bases. Germline V gene sequence: CDR1 SGHTA, CDR2 FQGNSA. The CDR3 has 15 residues. The chain's CDR3 is CASRRPGGLTETQYF. The DNA for the CDR3 is TGTGCCAGCAGGCGCCCAGGGGGGCTGACGGAGACCCAGTACTTC.

The V gene is TRBV7-9, the J gene TRBJ2-1; the match to TRBD1 covers 7 bases. The V and J ends lost 5 bases and 7 bases, in that order; junction bases with no gene match: 11. CDR3 size: 15 residues. Looked up from germline, CDR1 is SEHNR and CDR2 is FQNEAQ (reference sequence). CDR3 residues: CASSPPGQNGNEQFF. In DNA form, the CDR3 reads TGTGCCAGCAGCCCCCCGGGACAGAATGGGAATGAGCAGTTCTTC.

The rearrangement links TRBV4-3 to TRBJ2-1; 7 bases fit TRBD2. The CDR3 is 17 residues long. Looked up from germline, CDR1 is LGHNA and CDR2 is YSLEER. V trimming: 0 bases; J trimming: 6 bases; junction bases outside the gene matches: 11. This CDR3 is CASSQDPRLAVLNEQFF. DNA of the CDR3: TGCGCCAGCAGCCAAGATCCCAGACTAGCCGTGCTCAATGAGCAGTTCTTC.

This clonotype was recorded at least ten times. The chain is built from TRBV7-8 and TRBJ1-1; 7 nucleotides agree with TRBD1. This CDR3 spans 16 amino acids. Germline-derived CDR1 and CDR2 are SGHVS and FQNEAQ. With V trimmed by 8 bases and J by 8 bases, 20 bases remained unmatched. The CDR3 DNA sequence: TGTGCCAGCTCACATCGGCCCTTTGACAGGGTTCCCGAAGCTTTCTTT. This gives the protein CASSHRPFDRVPEAFF. Full variable domain (rest looked up from reference TRBV7-8 and TRBJ1-1): GAGVSQSPRYKVAKRGQDVALRCDPISGHVSLFWYQQALGQGPEFLTYFQNEAQLDKSGLPSDRFFAERPEGSVSTLKIQRTQQEDSAVYLCASSHRPFDRVPEAFFGQGTRLTVV.

This clonotype was seen only a few times. The chain is built from TRBV7-8 and TRBJ2-7; D gene ambiguous. Looked up from germline, CDR1 is SGHVS and CDR2 is FQNEAQ. The CDR3 is 13 residues long. The V end lost 2 bases, the J end lost 6 bases, and 11 bases lay between the germline ends. This CDR3 is CASSLFLLREQYF. The DNA for the CDR3 is TGTGCCAGCAGCTTATTTCTACTACGCGAGCAGTACTTC.

The chain joins TRBV7-2 to TRBJ2-2, with D uncertain. This CDR3 is built from 15 residues. Trimming took off 4 bases at V and 1 base at J, with 10 bases between the two ends. Germline CDR1 reads SGHTA; CDR2 reads FQGNSA. CDR3 region: CASSSLGLNTGELFF. In DNA, the CDR3 is TGTGCCAGCAGCTCTTTGGGTTTGAACACCGGGGAGCTGTTTTTT.

This clonotype turned up a few times. This chain links TRBV6-2 or TRBV6-3 with TRBJ1-5; the D is unclear. V was clipped by 2 bases and J by 3 bases, with 8 bases between them. The V gene's germline CDR1 is MNHEY and CDR2 SVGEGT. This CDR3 has 14 residues. CDR3 DNA: TGTGCCAGCAGTTACCGGGCCGACAATCAGCCCCAGCATTTT. It codes for CASSYRADNQPQHF.

CDR3 sequence reads: CASDTGAYNEQFF. The CDR3 DNA reads TGTGCCAGTGACACGGGGGCCTACAATGAGCAGTTCTTC. The chain combines TRBV6-6 with TRBJ2-1; D is possibly TRBD2 (6 bases). The CDR3 sequence is 13 residues long. Germline V gene data show CDR1 as MNHNY and CDR2 as SVGAGI (reference sequence). V lost 9 bases and J 2 bases, leaving 11 bases between the germline ends.

In this sample, this clonotype turned up many times. This chain links TRBV7-9 with TRBJ2-5; D might be TRBD1 or TRBD2, each matching 5 bases. Germline loops: CDR1 SEHNR, CDR2 FQNEAQ (reference sequence). The CDR3 covers 14 residues. V gave up 0 bases and J gave up 5 bases, with 10 bases separating them. The CDR3 protein is CASSLASGTETQYF. CDR3 DNA: TGTGCCAGCAGCTTAGCGTCAGGGACCGAGACCCAGTACTTC.

This clonotype was observed at least ten times. This rearrangement joins TRBV20-1 to TRBJ2-7; tentative D call: TRBD2 (7 bases). This CDR3 has 16 amino acids. Germline V gene data show CDR1 as DFQATT and CDR2 as SNEGSKA (reference sequence). V lost 6 bases, J lost 1 base, and 22 bases lay in between. The CDR3 region has the DNA TGCAGTGCAGATTTGGGGGGGGCATCGCTTTCCTACGAGCAGTACTTC. This encodes CSADLGGASLSYEQYF.

The chain links TRBV12-3 or TRBV12-4 to TRBJ2-5, with TRBD2 matching 7 bases. CDR3 length: 16 amino acids. V shed 1 base and J 2 bases; nucleotides not matched to a gene: 7. The CDR3 sequence: CASSLGAGGSQETQYF. For the CDR3, the DNA is TGTGCCAGCAGTTTAGGAGCCGGGGGGTCACAAGAGACCCAGTACTTC.

This clonotype has ten or more counts. The chain couples TRBV7-2 to TRBJ2-3; 8 bases are a match to TRBD2. V was clipped by 7 bases and J by 6 bases; unmatched bases: 9. The CDR3 spans 14 residues. CDR1 SGHTA and CDR2 FQGNSA come from the germline V gene. The CDR3 loop is CASTPRGGRDTQYF. The CDR3 nucleotides are TGTGCCAGCACCCCACGGGGGGGGCGTGATACGCAGTATTTT.

This chain uses TRBV7-2 with TRBJ1-3; the D gene is possibly TRBD1 (5 bases). Trimming left V 3 bases short and J 9 bases short, with 15 bases between. Germline CDR1 SGHTA, CDR2 FQGNSA. The CDR3 has 14 amino acids. The CDR3: CASSFTGTPGTIYF. CDR3 DNA sequence: TGTGCCAGCAGCTTTACCGGGACCCCAGGCACCATATATTTT.

This clonotype occurred many times. The chain couples TRBV7-8 to TRBJ2-7; 7 nucleotides agree with TRBD2. The V gene's germline CDR1 is SGHVS and CDR2 FQNEAQ. J gave up 4 bases and V 0 bases, and 0 bases lay outside the gene matches. CDR3 length: 13 amino acids. CDR3 sequence reads: CASSLAGGYEQYF. Written as DNA, the CDR3 is TGTGCCAGCAGCTTAGCGGGGGGGTACGAGCAGTACTTC.

The chain carries TRBV7-9 and TRBJ2-2; 7 bases agree with TRBD2. The CDR3 is 15 residues long. Trimming cost V 4 bases and J 1 base; bases outside gene matches: 3. CDR1 is SEHNR and CDR2 is FQNEAQ in the germline V gene (reference sequence). The CDR3 DNA follows: TGTGCCAGCAGCTGGACTAGTGTGAACACCGGGGAGCTGTTTTTT. Translation gives CASSWTSVNTGELFF.

This clonotype was seen ten or more times. The rearrangement links TRBV6-5 to TRBJ2-7, with TRBD1 matching over 12 bases. V shed 7 bases and J 8 bases; nucleotides not matched to a gene: 9. CDR3 size: 14 residues. Germline CDR1 reads MNHEY; CDR2 reads SVGAGI. In DNA, the CDR3 is TGTGCCAGCATGGTCGGGACAGGGGGCCAGCAGCAGTACTTC. It translates to CASMVGTGGQQQYF.

This clonotype was counted only a few times. The chain combines TRBV6-2 or TRBV6-3 with TRBJ1-2; D is undetermined. This CDR3 is built from 16 residues. Germline V gene sequence: CDR1 MNHEY, CDR2 SVGEGT. The V end lost 0 bases, the J end lost 5 bases, and 16 bases lay between the germline ends. The CDR3 sequence is CASSYSGLESDYGYTF. The CDR3 coding sequence is TGTGCCAGCAGTTACTCGGGGTTGGAATCGGATTATGGCTACACCTTC.

This clonotype was detected many times. The genes are TRBV7-9 and TRBJ2-5; D unresolved. Germline V gives CDR1 SEHNR, CDR2 FQNEAQ (reference sequence). There are 14 residues in the CDR3. V was cut by 3 bases and J by 1 base, with 9 bases left in between. CDR3 sequence (DNA): TGTGCCAGCAGCTTCTGGGCAGTCCAAGAGACCCAGTACTTC. Encoded protein: CASSFWAVQETQYF. Combining the CDR3 with reference TRBV7-9 and TRBJ2-5 gives the whole variable domain DTGVSQNPRHKITKRGQNVTFRCDPISEHNRLYWYRQTLGQGPEFLTYFQNEAQLEKSRLLSDRFSAERPKGSFSTLEIQRTEQGDSAMYLCASSFWAVQETQYFGPGTRLLVL.

This clonotype was detected ten times or more. This rearrangement joins TRBV7-2 to TRBJ2-1; D is possibly TRBD1 (7 bases). Germline values: CDR1 SGHTA, CDR2 FQGNSA. The V end was cut by 5 bases, the J end by 7 bases, with 15 bases between. This CDR3 region has 14 residues. The CDR3 sequence: CASSDRDWVNEQFF. CDR3 DNA sequence: TGTGCCAGCAGCGACAGGGACTGGGTGAATGAGCAGTTCTTC.

The chain combines TRBV20-1 with TRBJ1-2; TRBD1 is a possible D gene (6 bases). Per germline, CDR1 DFQATT and CDR2 SNEGSKA (reference sequence). The CDR3 runs 14 residues. V gave up 6 bases and J gave up 8 bases, with 22 bases separating them. CDR3 amino acids: CSALWTANVLGYTF. The DNA of the CDR3 is TGCAGTGCCCTGTGGACAGCGAACGTTCTCGGCTACACCTTC.

The genes are TRBV12-3 or TRBV12-4 and TRBJ1-2; 7 bases map to TRBD1. V gave up 10 bases and J gave up 4 bases; unmatched junction bases: 12. The CDR3 is 14 residues long. CDR3 sequence: CATAAGTAGYGYTF. In DNA, the CDR3 is TGTGCCACCGCTGCCGGGACAGCTGGCTATGGCTACACCTTC.

V is TRBV18 and J is TRBJ1-5; 7 positions match TRBD1. Germline-derived CDR1 and CDR2 are KGHSH and LQKENI. Trimming removed 3 bases from V and 0 bases from J; junction bases left unmatched: 2. The CDR3 extends over 15 amino acids. The chain's CDR3 is CASSPRDSSNQPQHF. CDR3 coding DNA: TGTGCCAGCTCACCGAGGGACAGTAGCAATCAGCCCCAGCATTTT.